Following are 26 T cell receptor beta chains from one sample sequenced in a study of T cells after posttransplantation cyclophosphamide. Sampled 1 year posttransplant, controls received myeloablative marrow transplants, methotrexate and a calcineurin inhibitor. Assay used: immunoSEQ multiplex PCR; TCRdb lists only in-frame clones, some missing. The sample has over 8,500 clones, roughly 90% seen once. Here the sequenced sample was PBMCs, taken roughly 67 weeks after allogeneic stem cell transplant with calcineurin inhibitor and methotrexate. These TCRs come from a male patient in his 50s who received an allogeneic stem cell transplant from an unrelated donor, was CMV-positive, and had chronic GVHD only. The T cells may partly be graft donor cells.

The chain links TRBV6-5 to TRBJ1-1, with D perhaps TRBD1 (6 bases). CDR1 is MNHEY, CDR2 SVGAGI, per germline. This CDR3 region has 13 residues. The V end was cut by 7 bases, the J end by 5 bases, with 14 bases between. The CDR3 is CASTLRGATEAFF. The CDR3 nucleotides are TGTGCCAGCACCCTTCGGGGGGCGACTGAAGCTTTCTTT.

This chain connects TRBV9 to TRBJ2-2; 7 nucleotides align to TRBD2. The CDR3 sequence is 16 residues long. CDR1 is SGDLS, CDR2 YYNGEE, per germline. Unmatched junction bases numbered 9, after V lost 4 bases and J lost 3 bases. CDR3 protein: CASSPTGGVDTGELFF. For the CDR3, the DNA is TGTGCCAGCAGCCCGACGGGGGGAGTCGACACCGGGGAGCTGTTTTTT.

The chain has TRBV6-5 and TRBJ1-2, with D possibly being TRBD1 (5 bases). Germline values: CDR1 MNHEY, CDR2 SVGAGI. Trimming stripped 0 bases from V and 4 bases from J, with 12 bases between. CDR3 length: 15 residues. The CDR3 loop reads CASSYSISGGYGYTF. As DNA, the CDR3 is TGTGCCAGCAGTTACTCGATTTCCGGGGGCTATGGCTACACCTTC.

DNA for the CDR3: TGTGCCAGCAGTTTAAAGGCAGGGGCAACTAATGAAAAACTGTTTTTT. This codes for CASSLKAGATNEKLFF. V usage is TRBV6-5 and J usage is TRBJ1-4, with a tentative D call TRBD1 (6 bases). Germline values: CDR1 MNHEY, CDR2 SVGAGI. This CDR3 has 16 residues. Trimming cost V 4 bases and J 0 bases, with 12 bases left between them.

CDR3 region: CASSWTGATEAFF. In nucleotides, the CDR3 is TGTGCCAGCAGCTGGACAGGGGCCACTGAAGCTTTCTTT. V gene TRBV5-6 combines with J gene TRBJ1-1; 9 bases are shared with TRBD1. CDR1 and CDR2 (germline): SGHDT, YYEEEE. J was trimmed by 4 bases and V by 3 bases; bases with no gene match: 1. The CDR3 loop spans 13 amino acids.

V gene TRBV28 combines with J gene TRBJ2-5; tentatively, D is TRBD2 (5 bases). The CDR3 covers 16 residues. The V gene lost 3 bases and the J gene lost 4 bases, with 18 bases spanning the gap. Germline V gene lookup returns CDR1 MDHEN and CDR2 SYDVKM. As DNA, the CDR3 is TGTGCCAGCAGTTTCCTCACGCGGTCCGAGGGAGAGACCCAGTACTTC. It codes for CASSFLTRSEGETQYF.

The chain joins TRBV19 to TRBJ2-5; 12 bases fit TRBD1. Germline V lookup: CDR1 LNHDA, CDR2 SQIVND (reference sequence). V was clipped by 5 bases and J by 11 bases; unmatched bases: 9. The CDR3 has 14 residues. The CDR3 DNA is TGTGCCAGTAGTTTCGGGACAGGGGGCCGGGAGCAGTACTTC. Amino acid sequence: CASSFGTGGREQYF. Supplemented by reference TRBV19 and TRBJ2-5, the full variable domain reads DGGITQSPKYLFRKEGQNVTLSCEQNLNHDAMYWYRQDPGQGLRLIYYSQIVNDFQKGDIAEGYSVSREKKESFPLTVTSAQKNPTAFYLCASSFGTGGREQYFGPGTRLLVL.

The chain carries TRBV19 and TRBJ2-7, with a weak D call TRBD1 (5 bases). CDR1 LNHDA and CDR2 SQIVND come from the germline V gene (reference sequence). The V end was cut by 5 bases, the J end by 4 bases, with 15 bases between. This CDR3 is built from 14 residues. CDR3 residues: CASSATAYSYEQYF. DNA of the CDR3: TGTGCCAGTAGTGCGACAGCCTATTCGTACGAGCAGTACTTC.

The chain links TRBV19 to TRBJ2-1; 8 positions agree with TRBD1. V shed 2 bases, J shed 10 bases, and the junction held 4 bases outside the gene matches. The CDR3 extends over 13 amino acids. Germline values: CDR1 LNHDA, CDR2 SQIVND (reference sequence). The CDR3 region has the DNA TGTGCCAGTAGTATACAGGGGGCTCAGGAGCAGTTCTTC. This gives the protein CASSIQGAQEQFF.

V usage is TRBV5-4 and J usage is TRBJ2-1; 16 bases line up with TRBD2. The trim removed 4 bases at V and 12 bases at J, leaving 7 bases unmatched. Per the germline V gene, CDR1 is SGHNT and CDR2 is YYREEE (reference sequence). The CDR3 sequence is 15 residues long. In DNA form, the CDR3 reads TGTGCCAGCAGCGTGGGACTAGCGGGGGGGCAAGGGCAGTTCTTC. It is translated as CASSVGLAGGQGQFF. The variable domain in full, with the rest retrieved from reference TRBV5-4 and TRBJ2-1, is ETGVTQSPTHLIKTRGQQVTLRCSSQSGHNTVSWYQQALGQGPQFIFQYYREEENGRGNFPPRFSGLQFPNYSSELNVNALELDDSALYLCASSVGLAGGQGQFFGPGTRLTVL.

The chain joins TRBV4-3 to TRBJ2-2, with 8 bases aligning to TRBD2. CDR3 length: 22 amino acids. The V gene end was trimmed by 1 base and the J gene end by 1 base; junction bases not matched to a gene: 20. Germline loops: CDR1 LGHNA, CDR2 YSLEER. In nucleotides, the CDR3 is TGCGCCAGCAGCCAAGGGTACTCGGTGCCGGGAGGGATGATTGTGAACACCGGGGAGCTGTTTTTT. Amino acid sequence: CASSQGYSVPGGMIVNTGELFF.

V and J are TRBV4-1 and TRBJ1-5; the D gene is possibly TRBD1 (6 bases). This CDR3 is 15 amino acids long. The germline CDR1 and CDR2 sequences are MGHRA and YSYEKL. Between the trimmed V and J ends, which lost 3 bases and 3 bases, there was a span of 12 bases. In nucleotides, the CDR3 is TGCGCCAGCAGCCATCGAGGACAGATCAATCAGCCCCAGCATTTT. Amino acid sequence: CASSHRGQINQPQHF.

V usage is TRBV4-3 and J usage is TRBJ2-3, with TRBD2 identical over 11 bases. Per the germline V gene, CDR1 is LGHNA and CDR2 is YSLEER. Trimming took 3 bases from V and 6 from J; bases not matched to a gene: 8. The CDR3 consists of 16 residues. The CDR3 is CASSHDLAGGDDTQYF. The CDR3 DNA reads as TGCGCCAGCAGCCACGACCTAGCGGGGGGCGATGATACGCAGTATTTT.

The chain combines TRBV7-2 with TRBJ2-7, with D maybe TRBD1 (5 bases). In germline, CDR1 is SGHTA, CDR2 FQGNSA. V was shortened by 5 bases and J by 3 bases, with 8 bases between the two germline ends. This CDR3 is built from 12 residues. CDR3 region: CASSNQGYEQYF. CDR3 DNA: TGTGCCAGCAGCAACCAGGGCTACGAGCAGTACTTC.

The chain is built from TRBV2 and TRBJ1-3; TRBD1 might be the D (6 bases). V was shortened by 6 bases and J by 4 bases, with 16 bases between the two germline ends. This CDR3 has 15 amino acids. Looked up from germline, CDR1 is SNHLY and CDR2 is FYNNEI. The CDR3 region is CASRLTTGSGNTIYF. DNA of the CDR3: TGTGCCAGCAGGCTGACAACAGGGTCCGGAAACACCATATATTTT.

This clone was detected once. The V call is TRBV15, the J call TRBJ2-2, with a tentative D call TRBD1 (6 bases). The V and J ends lost 0 bases and 6 bases respectively, with 11 bases between them. Germline lookup yields CDR1 LNHNV and CDR2 YYDKDF (reference sequence). CDR3 length equals 15 residues. The CDR3 is CATSRDRGRAGELFF. The CDR3 DNA reads as TGTGCCACCAGCAGAGATAGGGGGAGAGCCGGGGAGCTGTTTTTT.

V is TRBV15 and J is TRBJ2-3, with 9 bases matching TRBD2. The CDR3 is 15 residues long. V lost 5 bases, J lost 4 bases, and 7 bases stayed unmatched. Per germline, CDR1 LNHNV and CDR2 YYDKDF (reference sequence). The CDR3 spells CATSSLAGKSDTQYF. The CDR3 DNA reads TGTGCCACCAGCTCGCTAGCGGGAAAGTCAGATACGCAGTATTTT.

This sequence joins TRBV29-1 and TRBJ2-1; 8 bases map to TRBD2. The CDR3 covers 13 residues. V gave up 4 bases and J gave up 7 bases; unmatched junction bases: 6. The germline V gene has CDR1 SQVTM and CDR2 ANQGSEA. CDR3 residues: CSVASGGPNEQFF. The CDR3 coding sequence is TGCAGCGTTGCGTCGGGGGGGCCGAATGAGCAGTTCTTC.

This rearrangement joins TRBV4-1 to TRBJ2-2; TRBD1 is a possible D gene (6 bases). Germline-derived CDR1 and CDR2 are MGHRA and YSYEKL. V was clipped by 3 bases and J by 2 bases, with 16 bases between them. This CDR3 region has 17 residues. The CDR3 coding sequence is TGCGCCAGCAGCCACGAGGGGACACGCGCAAACACCGGGGAGCTGTTTTTT. This gives the protein CASSHEGTRANTGELFF.

The rearrangement joins TRBV5-4 to TRBJ2-3; TRBD2 aligns across 7 bases. Looked up from germline, CDR1 is SGHNT and CDR2 is YYREEE (reference sequence). Trimming at V came to 0 bases and at J to 4 bases, leaving 5 bases not matched to a gene. The CDR3 is 15 amino acids. Here the CDR3 DNA reads TGTGCCAGCAGCTTGGGTGCGGCGGGGGCAGATACGCAGTATTTT. Its translation: CASSLGAAGADTQYF.

V and J are TRBV28 and TRBJ1-1, with a possible D match to TRBD1 (6 bases). The V and J ends lost 3 bases and 3 bases respectively, with 11 bases between them. Germline V gives CDR1 MDHEN, CDR2 SYDVKM. The CDR3 loop spans 14 amino acids. CDR3 nucleotide sequence: TGTGCCAGCAGTTTCCCAGGGGCCTACACTGAAGCTTTCTTT. It translates to CASSFPGAYTEAFF.

This sequence joins TRBV5-4 and TRBJ2-3; 12 bases are a match to TRBD2. Looked up from germline, CDR1 is SGHNT and CDR2 is YYREEE (reference sequence). The length of the CDR3 is 16 residues. V trimming: 4 bases; J trimming: 7 bases; junction bases outside the gene matches: 10. Here the CDR3 reads CASSTSGGTIINTQYF. The CDR3 bases are TGTGCCAGCAGCACTAGCGGGGGGACAATAATAAATACGCAGTATTTT.

The chain employs TRBV10-3 and TRBJ2-7; D might be TRBD2 (5 bases). Germline assignment: CDR1 ENHRY and CDR2 SYGVKD. This CDR3 is built from 14 residues. V dropped 6 bases and J dropped 8 bases, with 20 bases sitting between them. The CDR3 sequence is CAISPVGGGTKQYF. CDR3 coding DNA: TGTGCCATCAGCCCGGTTGGCGGAGGTACGAAGCAGTACTTC.

This clone was observed a few times. The chain employs TRBV28 and TRBJ1-4; D perhaps matches TRBD1 (5 bases). CDR3 length: 13 residues. The V end was cut by 7 bases, the J end by 5 bases, with 11 bases between. Germline lookup yields CDR1 MDHEN and CDR2 SYDVKM. CDR3 residues: CASTGVPNEKLFF. CDR3 sequence (DNA): TGTGCCAGCACGGGGGTACCAAATGAAAAACTGTTTTTT.

This clone was observed a handful of times. This chain uses TRBV28 with TRBJ1-1; no definite D call. V was clipped by 4 bases and J by 0 bases, with 21 bases between them. CDR1 and CDR2 from the germline V gene are MDHEN and SYDVKM. CDR3 size: 18 residues. The CDR3 here is CASSSLDVASVMNTEAFF. Here the CDR3 DNA reads TGTGCCAGCAGTTCCCTCGATGTAGCTTCGGTGATGAACACTGAAGCTTTCTTT.

This chain joins TRBV29-1 and TRBJ2-7; the D is unclear. The CDR3 length is 13 residues. Trimming left V 6 bases short and J 0 bases short, with 12 bases between. Germline V lookup: CDR1 SQVTM, CDR2 ANQGSEA. The CDR3 sequence: CSVVSWSSYEQYF. CDR3 sequence (DNA): TGCAGCGTCGTATCCTGGAGCTCCTACGAGCAGTACTTC.